These T cell receptor beta chains were read from a single sample in a study of blood T cell repertoires in COVID-19. Sequencing used immunoSEQ multiplex PCR; TCRdb keeps in-frame clones, though not all of them. Found here are about 160,000 clones, roughly 86% of them singletons; the top ten hold approximately 0.5%. Source material: peripheral blood. The receptors here all came from a man between 60 and 70 years old with COVID-19, enrolled during active disease. Each CDR3 is given with its conserved first and last residue.

V gene	J gene	CDR3 protein
TRBV7-3	TRBJ2-7	CASSPTPSSGSYEQYF
TRBV19	TRBJ2-5	CASSIGGHLTGETQYF
TRBV28	TRBJ1-6	CASSLRTGHSPLHF
TRBV4-3	TRBJ2-5	CASSQGLTETQYF
TRBV7-8	TRBJ1-1	CASSLEGQGYTEAFF
TRBV19	TRBJ2-6	CASSTDREAGANVLTF
TRBV11-3	TRBJ2-5	CASSPGTGQETQYF
TRBV28	TRBJ2-2	CASRPPTGQGGGHTGELFF
TRBV5-8	TRBJ2-7	CASPLGQGLYEQYF
TRBV4-1	TRBJ1-1	CASSQGWGGTEAFF
TRBV21-1	TRBJ1-2	CASSETPRDSYGYTF
TRBV11-3	TRBJ1-2	CASSSQTGSYGYTF
TRBV28	TRBJ2-2	CASSSPGTGGGGELFF
TRBV12-5	TRBJ2-5	CASGLSSGGNQETQYF
TRBV14	TRBJ2-3	CASSQGGLRTDTQYF
TRBV15	TRBJ2-1	CATSSQRYWDRENEQFF
TRBV2	TRBJ2-2	CASMSAGRTGELFF
TRBV28	TRBJ2-7	CASSPDLDEQYF
TRBV5-6	TRBJ2-5	CASSYTKGGQGAIQTQYF
TRBV7-2	TRBJ2-3	CASSTRTRFLTDTQYF
TRBV7-2	TRBJ1-5	CASSLAWEYSNQPQHF
TRBV3-1/TRBV3-2	TRBJ1-1	CASSYTGDTEAFF
TRBV11-3	TRBJ2-7	CASSFDSETYEQYF
TRBV5-1	TRBJ2-2	CATGTGNSGELFF
TRBV2	TRBJ1-1	CASSGVGSTEAFF
TRBV3-1/TRBV3-2	TRBJ1-5	CASSLSGAQQPQHF
TRBV7-9	TRBJ1-6	CASSLVTVASPLHF
TRBV5-4	TRBJ2-2	CASSAGGRTGELFF
TRBV5-8	TRBJ2-2	CVSDLHSGTGELFF
TRBV28	TRBJ2-1	CASSFDTRSYNEQFF
TRBV10-1	TRBJ2-3	CASPVADTQYF
TRBV10-3	TRBJ1-2	CAIRGGGADGYTF
TRBV7-9	TRBJ2-1	CASSLSGSYNEQFF
TRBV3-1/TRBV3-2	TRBJ2-1	CASSSRPGTDCDEQFF
TRBV5-8	TRBJ1-1	CASPYDRARGTEAFF
TRBV28	TRBJ1-2	CASSLHRDYGYTF
TRBV2	TRBJ2-7	CASRETGVSYEQYF
TRBV25-1	TRBJ1-6	CASSDPGGISPLHF
TRBV9	TRBJ1-6	CASSVAPGNSPLHF
TRBV5-4	TRBJ1-6	CASSLGRGPSDSPLHF
TRBV14	TRBJ2-1	CASSQDRLLKFF
TRBV6-5	TRBJ1-5	CASSPDRVRNQPQHF
TRBV28	TRBJ1-1	CASSSTGVWSTEAFF
TRBV28	TRBJ2-7	CASSSPGQGGSEQYF
TRBV6-5	TRBJ2-2	CASSRDIWNTGELFF
TRBV5-8	TRBJ2-5	CASSLGQFVETQYF
TRBV28	TRBJ1-2	CATAAENYGYTF
TRBV12-5	TRBJ2-7	CASGSPTGGAFYEQYF
TRBV12-3/TRBV12-4	TRBJ2-7	CASSLAQAYEQYF
TRBV5-1	TRBJ2-3	CASSLGLAGGTSVTDTQYF
TRBV29-1	TRBJ1-1	CSVSRSITNTEAFF
TRBV6-2/TRBV6-3	TRBJ1-5	CASSYRQGVGRPQHF
TRBV7-2	TRBJ2-7	CASTPRTGGYEQYF
TRBV29-1	TRBJ1-2	CSVHRESQGYTF
TRBV3-1/TRBV3-2	TRBJ1-5	CASSQGGAGSNQPQHF
TRBV28	TRBJ1-6	CASSSPTGVYSPLHF
TRBV7-2	TRBJ1-5	CASSLASRDRGQGYLQPQHF
TRBV7-8	TRBJ2-7	CASSDRGEGTYEQYF
TRBV6-5	TRBJ2-5	CASSPIRGLETQYF
TRBV19	TRBJ2-5	CASSKLTGGRGTQETQYF